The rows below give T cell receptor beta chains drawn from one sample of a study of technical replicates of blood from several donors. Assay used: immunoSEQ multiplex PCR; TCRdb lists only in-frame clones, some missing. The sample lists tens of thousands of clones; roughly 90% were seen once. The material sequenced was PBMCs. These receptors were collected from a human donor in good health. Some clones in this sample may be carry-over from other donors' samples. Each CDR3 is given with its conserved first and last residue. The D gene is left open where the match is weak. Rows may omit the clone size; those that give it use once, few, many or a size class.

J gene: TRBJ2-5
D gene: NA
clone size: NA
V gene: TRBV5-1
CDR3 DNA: TGCGCCAGCAGCTGGGAGGCTGAGGAGACCCAGTACTTC
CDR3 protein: CASSWEAEETQYF

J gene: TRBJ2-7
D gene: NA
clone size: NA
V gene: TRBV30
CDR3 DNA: TGTGCCTGGAGTCAGGACGTGGGGGGAAGGCAGTACTTC
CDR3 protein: CAWSQDVGGRQYF

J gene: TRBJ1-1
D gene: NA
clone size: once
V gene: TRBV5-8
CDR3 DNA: TGTGCCAGCAGCTTAATTGCAGGGACTGAAGCTTTCTTT
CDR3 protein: CASSLIAGTEAFF

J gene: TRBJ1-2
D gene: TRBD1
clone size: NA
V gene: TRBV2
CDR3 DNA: TGTGCCAGCAGTGTACAGGGGGCTAACTATGGCTACACCTTC
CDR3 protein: CASSVQGANYGYTF

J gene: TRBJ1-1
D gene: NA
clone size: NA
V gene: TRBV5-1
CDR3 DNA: TGCGCCAGCTCGTTGGGAGGAGGGTACACTGAAGCTTTCTTT
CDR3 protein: CASSLGGGYTEAFF

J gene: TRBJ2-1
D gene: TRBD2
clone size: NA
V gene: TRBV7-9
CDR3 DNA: TGTGCCAGCAGCTTAACTAGCGGGACCGGGGGTGAGCAGTTCTTC
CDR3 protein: CASSLTSGTGGEQFF

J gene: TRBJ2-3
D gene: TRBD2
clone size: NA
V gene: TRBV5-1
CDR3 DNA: TGCGCCAGCAGCTTGACTAGCGGGGGGGCAGATACGCAGTATTTT
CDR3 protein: CASSLTSGGADTQYF

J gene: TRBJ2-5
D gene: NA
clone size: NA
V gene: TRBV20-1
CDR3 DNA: TGCAGTATAGAGCGGGAAGAGACCCAGTACTTC
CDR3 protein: CSIEREETQYF

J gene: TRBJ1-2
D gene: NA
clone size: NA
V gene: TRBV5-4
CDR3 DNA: TGTGCCAGCAGCTATATCGCAGGAACAGGTTACTATGGCTACACCTTC
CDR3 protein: CASSYIAGTGYYGYTF

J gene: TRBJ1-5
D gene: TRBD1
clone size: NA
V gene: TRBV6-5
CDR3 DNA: TGTGCCAGCAGTTGGGACAGGGGTCAGCCCCAGCATTTT
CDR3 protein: CASSWDRGQPQHF

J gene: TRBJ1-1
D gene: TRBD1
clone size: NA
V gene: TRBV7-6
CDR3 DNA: TGTGCCAGCAGCCCCGGACAGGGGAGGAACACTGAAGCTTTCTTT
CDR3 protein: CASSPGQGRNTEAFF

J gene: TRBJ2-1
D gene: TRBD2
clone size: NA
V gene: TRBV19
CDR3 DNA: TGTGCCAGTAGTCCGCAGGGAGGGAATGAGCAGTTCTTC
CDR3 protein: CASSPQGGNEQFF

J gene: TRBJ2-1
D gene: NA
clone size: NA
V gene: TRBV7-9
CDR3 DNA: TGTGCCAGCAGCTTAACCTCAGGTGAGCAGTTCTTC
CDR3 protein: CASSLTSGEQFF

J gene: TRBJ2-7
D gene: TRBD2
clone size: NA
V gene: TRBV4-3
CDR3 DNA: TGCGCCAGCAGCCAAGATGGACTAGCCTACGAGCAGTACTTC
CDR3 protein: CASSQDGLAYEQYF

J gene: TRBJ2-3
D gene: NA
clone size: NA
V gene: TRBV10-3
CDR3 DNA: TGTGCCATCAGTGAGGCCCGACAGCTGATAAGCACAGATACGCAGTATTTT
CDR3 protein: CAISEARQLISTDTQYF

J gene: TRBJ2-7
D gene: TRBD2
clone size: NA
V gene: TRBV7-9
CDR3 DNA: TGTGCCAGCAGCCCCCGGGGGGGAAACTACGAGCAGTACTTC
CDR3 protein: CASSPRGGNYEQYF

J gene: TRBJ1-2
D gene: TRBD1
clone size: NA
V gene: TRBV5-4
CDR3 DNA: TGTGCCAGCAGCTTGTGGTCAGGGGGCGCGCCCTATGGCTACACCTTC
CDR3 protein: CASSLWSGGAPYGYTF

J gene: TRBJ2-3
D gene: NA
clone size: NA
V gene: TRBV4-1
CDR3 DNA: TGCGCCAGCAGCCACCCCAGGAGAGGGATCACAGATACGCAGTATTTT
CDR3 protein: CASSHPRRGITDTQYF

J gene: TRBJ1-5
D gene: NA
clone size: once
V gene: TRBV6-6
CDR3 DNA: TGTGCCAGCAGTTACGAACGGGGTACTCAGCCCCAGCATTTT
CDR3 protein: CASSYERGTQPQHF

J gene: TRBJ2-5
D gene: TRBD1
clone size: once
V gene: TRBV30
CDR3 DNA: TGTGCCTGGAGGGGACAGGGGTGGGAAGAGACCCAGTACTTC
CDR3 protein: CAWRGQGWEETQYF

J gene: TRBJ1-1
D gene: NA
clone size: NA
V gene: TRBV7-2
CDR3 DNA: TGTGCCAGCAGCTTACAGGGGAAGAACACTGAAGCTTTCTTT
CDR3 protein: CASSLQGKNTEAFF

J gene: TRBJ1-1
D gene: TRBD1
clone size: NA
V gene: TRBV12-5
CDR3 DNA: TGTGCTAGTGGTTTCGGGGGACAGGGAGACACTGAAGCTTTCTTT
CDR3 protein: CASGFGGQGDTEAFF